A single sample is the source of the 6 T cell receptor beta chains below, sequenced in a study of cytomegalovirus exposure and HLA in healthy donors. Amplification used 60 Vbeta primers and 13 Jbeta primers. Produced via immunoSEQ multiplex PCR; TCRdb's table is partial and in-frame only. The sample records roughly 190,000 clones, around 75% being singletons. Sequences were obtained from PBMCs. All receptors come from a woman in her thirties in good health and CMV-seronegative.

CDR3 nucleotides: TGCAGCGTTGAGCGGTGGACTACCTCTAATGAGCAGTTCTTC. It is translated as CSVERWTTSNEQFF. The chain combines TRBV29-1 with TRBJ2-1, with D tentatively TRBD2 (6 bases). V lost 3 bases to trimming and J lost 7 bases, with 16 bases between them. The CDR3 contains 14 residues. The germline V gene has CDR1 SQVTM and CDR2 ANQGSEA.

The chain carries TRBV15 and TRBJ1-2; D might be TRBD1 (5 bases). The CDR3 has 15 residues. V lost 0 bases to trimming and J lost 1 base, with 9 bases between them. Germline V gives CDR1 LNHNV, CDR2 YYDKDF (reference sequence). The CDR3 DNA follows: TGTGCCACCAGCAGAGATTCGGGGGGTAACTATGGCTACACCTTC. Amino acid sequence: CATSRDSGGNYGYTF.

The CDR3 nucleotides read TGTGCCAGCAGTAGCGGGAGCACCGGGGAGCTGTTTTTT. Translation: CASSSGSTGELFF. This chain connects TRBV6-4 to TRBJ2-2; 8 nucleotides align to TRBD2. CDR1 and CDR2 from the germline V gene are MRHNA and SNTAGT. V lost 5 bases to trimming and J lost 4 bases; unmatched junction nucleotides: 0. This CDR3 contains 13 residues.

The chain recombines TRBV27 with TRBJ2-7; 10 bases are shared with TRBD1. The trim removed 5 bases at V and 4 bases at J, leaving 2 bases unmatched. Looked up from germline, CDR1 is MNHEY and CDR2 is SMNVEV (reference sequence). This CDR3 has 13 amino acids. This chain's CDR3 is CASSRTGGYEQYF. The CDR3 DNA reads as TGTGCCAGCAGTCGGACAGGGGGTTACGAGCAGTACTTC.

The genes are TRBV7-9 and TRBJ1-1; D is perhaps TRBD1 (5 bases). The V gene's germline CDR1 is SEHNR and CDR2 FQNEAQ (reference sequence). The CDR3 length is 13 residues. The V gene lost 4 bases and the J gene lost 6 bases, with 12 bases spanning the gap. The DNA for the CDR3 is TGTGCCAGCAGCTCTCTAAAAGGGGCTGAAGCTTTCTTT. This codes for CASSSLKGAEAFF.

This chain links TRBV4-3 with TRBJ1-1; tentative D call: TRBD1 (5 bases). Trimming removed 0 bases from V and 0 bases from J, with 17 bases in between. From germline, CDR1 is LGHNA and CDR2 YSLEER. The CDR3 runs to 18 residues. CDR3 bases: TGCGCCAGCAGCCAAGAAAGGGTCCGGGGGGAATTGAACACTGAAGCTTTCTTT. It translates to CASSQERVRGELNTEAFF.